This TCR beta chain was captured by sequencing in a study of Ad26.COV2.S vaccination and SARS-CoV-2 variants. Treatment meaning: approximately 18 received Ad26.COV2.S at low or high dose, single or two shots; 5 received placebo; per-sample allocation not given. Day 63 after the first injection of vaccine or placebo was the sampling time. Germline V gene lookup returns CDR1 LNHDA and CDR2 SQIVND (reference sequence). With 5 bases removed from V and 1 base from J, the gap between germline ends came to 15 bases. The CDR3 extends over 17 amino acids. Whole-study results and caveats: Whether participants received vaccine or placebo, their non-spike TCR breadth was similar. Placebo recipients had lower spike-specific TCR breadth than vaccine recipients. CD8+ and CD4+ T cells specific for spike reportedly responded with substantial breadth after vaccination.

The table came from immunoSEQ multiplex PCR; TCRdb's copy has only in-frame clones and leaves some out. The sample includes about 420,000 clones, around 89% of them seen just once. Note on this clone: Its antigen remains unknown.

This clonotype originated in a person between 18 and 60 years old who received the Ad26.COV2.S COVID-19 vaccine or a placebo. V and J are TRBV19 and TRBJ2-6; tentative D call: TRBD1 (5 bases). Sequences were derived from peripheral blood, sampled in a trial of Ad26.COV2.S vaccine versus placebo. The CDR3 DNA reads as TGTGCCAGTAGTTTCCCAGGGTTGCGGTCTGGGGCCAACGTCCTGACTTTC. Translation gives CASSFPGLRSGANVLTF.